The clone carrying this T cell receptor (beta chain) was recorded only once. This sample stems from a study of blood T cell repertoires in COVID-19. The germline gives CDR1 ENHRY, CDR2 SYGVKD. V was clipped by 8 bases and J by 6 bases; unmatched bases: 17. CDR3 length equals 16 residues. TCRdb's copy holds only in-frame clones and misses some; the assay was immunoSEQ multiplex PCR. The sample has approximately 230,000 clones, 70% to 90% seen once. This clonotype was obtained from a man younger than 40 who had recovered from COVID-19. The chain employs TRBV10-3 and TRBJ2-7; TRBD1 agrees at 9 bases. The sequenced sample was peripheral blood. DNA for the CDR3: TGTGCCATCGCAGACCCTCCCGGGACAGGGCCCCTCGAGCAGTACTTC. Protein sequence: CAIADPPGTGPLEQYF.